Below, 15 T cell receptor beta chains from the same sample are listed, as sequenced in a study of T cells in Graves' hyperthyroidism and ophthalmopathy. RNA transcripts yielded amplified TCR beta CDR3 regions. First-round RT-PCR targeting the TCR CDR3 was performed with the HTBI primer set. TCRdb reanalysed the multiplex PCR reads using MiXCR and keeps one entry per CDR3 protein. The sample lists 370,000 or so distinct CDR3 sequences; 20% to 25% were seen once. The sequenced sample was blood. These receptors were collected from a man over 45 with Graves' hyperthyroidism.

This clonotype was picked up many times. The CDR3 is CASSLRPTSVSYNEQFF. The CDR3 coding sequence is TGTGCCAGCAGCTTAAGGCCGACTAGCGTTTCCTACAATGAGCAGTTCTTC. The rearrangement joins TRBV7-3 to TRBJ2-1; 8 bases fit TRBD2. The CDR3 contains 17 residues. The V segment lost 1 base and the J segment 1 base; nucleotides outside the gene matches: 6. The germline V gene encodes CDR1 SGHTA and CDR2 FQGTGA.

The table lists this clonotype with a few counts. The chain has TRBV30 and TRBJ2-2; D possibly corresponds to TRBD2 (6 bases). Looked up from germline, CDR1 is GTSNPN and CDR2 is SVGIG (reference sequence). The CDR3 is made up of 14 amino acids. V was trimmed by 5 bases and J by 3 bases, leaving 13 bases between them. Here the CDR3 reads CAWGPGLYTGELFF. In nucleotides, the CDR3 is TGTGCCTGGGGCCCGGGACTCTACACCGGGGAGCTGTTTTTT. The whole variable domain, remainder taken from reference TRBV30 and TRBJ2-2, is SQTIHQWPATLVQPVGSPLSLECTVEGTSNPNLYWYRQAAGRGLQLLFYSVGIGQISSEVPQNLSASRPQDRQFILSSKKLLLSDSGFYLCAWGPGLYTGELFFGEGSRLTVL.

This clonotype was seen only a few times. The genes are TRBV19 and TRBJ2-1; tentatively, D is TRBD1 (6 bases). Trimming cost V 6 bases and J 9 bases, with 12 bases left between them. The CDR3 extends over 12 amino acids. Per the germline V gene, CDR1 is LNHDA and CDR2 is SQIVND (reference sequence). The CDR3 spells CASRTGESEQFF. CDR3 in DNA: TGTGCCAGTAGGACAGGTGAAAGTGAGCAGTTCTTC.

This clonotype was detected a few times. The CDR3 loop reads CASSLGQVTGPQHF. The DNA of the CDR3 is TGTGCCAGCAGCCTGGGACAGGTCACCGGACCCCAGCATTTT. The chain carries TRBV12-3 or TRBV12-4 and TRBJ1-5, with 8 bases that match TRBD1. J gave up 10 bases and V 6 bases, and 11 bases lay outside the gene matches. The CDR3 loop spans 14 amino acids.

This clonotype has only a few counts. V usage is TRBV7-9 and J usage is TRBJ1-1, with D possibly matching TRBD1 (6 bases). Germline-derived CDR1 and CDR2 are SEHNR and FQNEAQ (reference sequence). V was clipped by 1 base and J by 5 bases, with 14 bases between them. This CDR3 region has 15 residues. This chain's CDR3 is CASSLGQGGSTEAFF. The CDR3 nucleotides are TGTGCCAGCAGCTTAGGGCAAGGGGGAAGTACTGAAGCTTTCTTT.

Many counts were recorded for this clonotype. The V and J genes are TRBV27 and TRBJ2-1; TRBD2 might be the D (5 bases). V lost 3 bases and J lost 6, with 9 bases in between. This CDR3 region has 13 residues. The germline gives CDR1 MNHEY, CDR2 SMNVEV (reference sequence). The CDR3 loop is CASSFVSGNEQFF. DNA of the CDR3: TGTGCCAGCAGTTTCGTGAGCGGCAATGAGCAGTTCTTC.

The chain combines TRBV3-1 with TRBJ2-7; 9 positions match TRBD1. The CDR3 has 14 amino acids. Germline trimming cut 1 base from V and 4 bases from J; bases unmatched to any gene: 2. Germline CDR1 reads LGHDT; CDR2 reads YNNKEL (reference sequence). CDR3 amino acids: CASSQGDRAYEQYF. CDR3 DNA sequence: TGTGCCAGCAGCCAAGGGGACAGGGCTTACGAGCAGTACTTC.

The CDR3 DNA sequence: TGCGCCAGCAGCTTGGAGGGAAACACCATATATTTT. Amino acids: CASSLEGNTIYF. V is TRBV5-1 and J is TRBJ1-3; D not resolved. V was clipped by 0 bases and J by 4 bases, with 2 bases between them. This CDR3 spans 12 amino acids. In germline, CDR1 is SGHRS, CDR2 YFSETQ.

In its sample, this clonotype was seen many times. V gene TRBV3-1 combines with J gene TRBJ2-7; 7 bases are a match to TRBD2. The J segment lost 4 bases and the V segment lost 3 bases, leaving 6 bases of the junction unmatched. CDR3 size: 14 residues. Germline V gives CDR1 LGHDT, CDR2 YNNKEL (reference sequence). The CDR3 nucleotides read TGTGCCAGCAGCCAGGGGGACTACCATTACGAGCAGTACTTC. Translating gives CASSQGDYHYEQYF.

V gene TRBV10-3 combines with J gene TRBJ2-1; D gene unclear. The V gene lost 2 bases and the J gene lost 8 bases, with 7 bases spanning the gap. The CDR3 is made up of 12 amino acids. Germline values: CDR1 ENHRY, CDR2 SYGVKD. CDR3 sequence: CAISETGYEQFF. Written as DNA, the CDR3 is TGTGCCATCAGTGAGACCGGGTATGAGCAGTTCTTC.

This clonotype was observed a single time. This rearrangement joins TRBV7-2 to TRBJ2-7; 7 positions agree with TRBD2. There are 14 residues in the CDR3. Germline V gives CDR1 SGHTA, CDR2 FQGNSA. V trimming: 0 bases; J trimming: 7 bases; junction bases outside the gene matches: 6. CDR3 loop: CASSLAAGVGEQYF. CDR3 DNA sequence: TGTGCCAGCAGCTTAGCGGCGGGAGTGGGTGAGCAGTACTTC.

This clonotype has just one count. The chain uses TRBV18 and TRBJ2-3; 8 positions match TRBD2. Germline V lookup: CDR1 KGHSH, CDR2 LQKENI. The CDR3 extends over 17 amino acids. V dropped 2 bases and J dropped 5; count of bases not matched to a gene: 12. CDR3 in amino acids: CASSPTSGGHLGDTQYF. Here the CDR3 DNA reads TGTGCCAGCTCACCAACGTCGGGAGGGCATTTAGGAGATACGCAGTATTTT.

The chain couples TRBV7-9 to TRBJ2-3, with TRBD2 matching over 7 bases. CDR1 and CDR2 (germline): SEHNR, FQNEAQ (reference sequence). The V segment lost 1 base and the J segment 0 bases; nucleotides outside the gene matches: 10. This CDR3 comprises 18 residues. Here the CDR3 DNA reads TGTGCCAGCAGCTTAGGATCATTAGCGGGCAAAAGCACAGATACGCAGTATTTT. It codes for CASSLGSLAGKSTDTQYF.

This clonotype was seen repeatedly, ten times or more. The chain links TRBV28 to TRBJ2-1; maybe TRBD1 (6 bases). V was cut by 7 bases and J by 4 bases, with 14 bases left in between. Germline lookup yields CDR1 MDHEN and CDR2 SYDVKM. The CDR3 consists of 14 residues. CDR3 DNA: TGTGCCAGCACCTCCCCCGGACAGTACAATGAGCAGTTCTTC. It is translated as CASTSPGQYNEQFF.

In this sample, this clonotype turned up many times. This chain uses TRBV14 with TRBJ2-7; 7 bases match TRBD2. Germline V gene sequence: CDR1 SGHDN, CDR2 FVKESK. There are 15 residues in the CDR3. V trimming: 4 bases; J trimming: 6 bases; junction bases outside the gene matches: 12. DNA for the CDR3: TGTGCCAGCAGCCGGGGAGGGCAGGGATACTCCGAGCAGTACTTC. Protein product: CASSRGGQGYSEQYF.